This T cell receptor (beta chain) was obtained from a study of shared clonotypes between healthy human individuals. Terminally differentiated effector memory CD45RA+ cells were excluded from the naive CD8 cells, which were CD45RO-negative and positively selected for CCR7. Germline CDR1 SQVTM, CDR2 ANQGSEA. Trimming shortened V by 5 bases and J by 0 bases, and 7 bases separated the two germline ends. This CDR3 has 12 residues. Every subset's genomic DNA went evenly onto several immunoSEQ plates. Profiling relied on immunoSEQ multiplex PCR, and the TCRdb table lists in-frame clones only, not all of them. The data contain around 650,000 clones, approximately 96% of them singletons.

The V and J genes are TRBV29-1 and TRBJ1-1; no reliable D call. This receptor was taken from a woman in her thirties in good health. Material: naive CD8+ T cells sorted from blood. The CDR3 sequence is CSVRIMNTEAFF. Written as DNA, the CDR3 is TGCAGCGTTCGGATAATGAACACTGAAGCTTTCTTT.